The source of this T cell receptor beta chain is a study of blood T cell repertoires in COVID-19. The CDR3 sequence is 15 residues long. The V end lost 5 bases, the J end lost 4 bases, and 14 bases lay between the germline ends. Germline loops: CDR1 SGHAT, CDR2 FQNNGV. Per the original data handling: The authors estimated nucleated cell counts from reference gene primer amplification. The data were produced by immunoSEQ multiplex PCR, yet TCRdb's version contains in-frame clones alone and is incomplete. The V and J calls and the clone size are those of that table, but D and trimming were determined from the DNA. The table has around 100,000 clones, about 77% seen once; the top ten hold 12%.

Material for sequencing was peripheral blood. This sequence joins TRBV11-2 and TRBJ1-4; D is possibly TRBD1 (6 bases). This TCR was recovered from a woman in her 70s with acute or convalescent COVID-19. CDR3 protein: CASSLGTLNNEKLFF. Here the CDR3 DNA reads TGTGCCAGCAGCCTCGGGACACTGAATAATGAAAAACTGTTTTTT.